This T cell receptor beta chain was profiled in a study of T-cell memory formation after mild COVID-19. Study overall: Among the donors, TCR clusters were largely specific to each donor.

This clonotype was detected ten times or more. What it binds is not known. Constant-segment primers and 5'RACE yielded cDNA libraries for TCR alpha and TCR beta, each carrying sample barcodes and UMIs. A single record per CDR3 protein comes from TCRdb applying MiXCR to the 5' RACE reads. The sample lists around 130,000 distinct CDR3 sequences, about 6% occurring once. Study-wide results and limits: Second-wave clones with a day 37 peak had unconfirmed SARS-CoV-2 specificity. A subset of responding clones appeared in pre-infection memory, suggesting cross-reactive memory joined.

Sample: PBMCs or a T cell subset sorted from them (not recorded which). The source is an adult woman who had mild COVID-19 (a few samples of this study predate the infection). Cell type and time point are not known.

CDR3 coding DNA: TGTGCCAGCAGTTTCTGGCAGGGGAGCTCTGGAAACACCATATATTTT. Translated, it gives CASSFWQGSSGNTIYF. This chain links TRBV12-3 or TRBV12-4 with TRBJ1-3; tentatively, D is TRBD1 (6 bases). This CDR3 has 16 amino acids. V lost 3 bases to trimming and J lost 0 bases, with 12 bases between them.